This entry features one T cell receptor beta chain sequence. Germline-derived CDR1 and CDR2 are LNHDA and SQIVND (reference sequence). V lost 6 bases, J lost 0 bases, and 11 bases lay in between. This CDR3 comprises 14 residues. The data were taken from a study of blood T cell repertoires in COVID-19. In the original analysis: It was from reference gene primer amplification that nucleated cell counts were estimated. Clones were read by immunoSEQ multiplex PCR, and TCRdb kept only the in-frame ones, dropping some. That table is the source of V, J and clone size, and D and trimming were worked out from the DNA. The table lists about 50,000 clones, around 76% of them singletons.

The J gene is TRBJ1-1, the V gene TRBV19; no firm D call. The TCR sequence derives from a man over 45 with active or convalescent COVID-19. The material sequenced was peripheral blood. CDR3: CASSPVTVNTEAFF. The CDR3 DNA reads TGTGCCAGTAGCCCGGTCACAGTGAACACTGAAGCTTTCTTT. The variable domain in full, with the rest retrieved from reference TRBV19 and TRBJ1-1, is DGGITQSPKYLFRKEGQNVTLSCEQNLNHDAMYWYRQDPGQGLRLIYYSQIVNDFQKGDIAEGYSVSREKKESFPLTVTSAQKNPTAFYLCASSPVTVNTEAFFGQGTRLTVV.